This T cell receptor beta chain was identified in a study of T cells in Graves' hyperthyroidism and ophthalmopathy. Findings of the study overall: The model identified upcoming ophthalmopathy a median roughly 6 months ahead of onset.

Fresh peripheral blood, 10 ml, yielded the PBMCs. Authors of the study amplified TCR beta CDR3 regions from RNA transcripts. First-round RT-PCR with HTBI primers amplified the TCR CDR3 region. In TCRdb, the multiplex PCR reads were re-called with MiXCR into one record per CDR3 protein. The sample holds fewer than 600,000 distinct CDR3 sequences; around 13% are singletons and the top ten take 11% to 15%. As concerns this clonotype: Its antigen is currently unknown.

This clonotype was sampled from a woman aged 40 to 50 with Graves' hyperthyroidism. Sequencing input: blood.

The CDR3 DNA is TGCAGTGCTAGAGATTTGATTAACACTGAAGCTTTCTTT. This gives the protein CSARDLINTEAFF. The V gene is TRBV20-1, the J gene TRBJ1-1, with unresolved D. The CDR3 contains 13 residues. With 0 bases removed from V and 2 bases from J, the gap between germline ends came to 7 bases. Germline V gives CDR1 DFQATT, CDR2 SNEGSKA (reference sequence).